This T cell receptor beta chain is drawn from a study of CD8 T cells in Susac syndrome. Trimming removed 0 bases from V and 7 bases from J; junction bases left unmatched: 4. The CDR3 spans 16 residues. Germline CDR1 LGHNA, CDR2 YSLEER. RNA, at about 0.45 to 1 ug, was reverse transcribed with random hexamers. TCRdb re-derived calls from the immunoSEQ multiplex PCR reads in MiXCR, one entry per CDR3 protein. The table includes approximately 70,000 distinct CDR3 sequences, roughly 94% detected once. This clonotype showed up just once. This clonotype was obtained from a human donor with multiple sclerosis. The sequencing sample was made of CD8+ T cells from PBMCs. The chain uses TRBV4-3 and TRBJ1-6; 9 bases fit TRBD1. CDR3 residues: CASSQDRGQGNSPLHF. The CDR3 region has the DNA TGCGCCAGCAGCCAAGATCGCGGACAGGGGAATTCACCCCTCCACTTT.